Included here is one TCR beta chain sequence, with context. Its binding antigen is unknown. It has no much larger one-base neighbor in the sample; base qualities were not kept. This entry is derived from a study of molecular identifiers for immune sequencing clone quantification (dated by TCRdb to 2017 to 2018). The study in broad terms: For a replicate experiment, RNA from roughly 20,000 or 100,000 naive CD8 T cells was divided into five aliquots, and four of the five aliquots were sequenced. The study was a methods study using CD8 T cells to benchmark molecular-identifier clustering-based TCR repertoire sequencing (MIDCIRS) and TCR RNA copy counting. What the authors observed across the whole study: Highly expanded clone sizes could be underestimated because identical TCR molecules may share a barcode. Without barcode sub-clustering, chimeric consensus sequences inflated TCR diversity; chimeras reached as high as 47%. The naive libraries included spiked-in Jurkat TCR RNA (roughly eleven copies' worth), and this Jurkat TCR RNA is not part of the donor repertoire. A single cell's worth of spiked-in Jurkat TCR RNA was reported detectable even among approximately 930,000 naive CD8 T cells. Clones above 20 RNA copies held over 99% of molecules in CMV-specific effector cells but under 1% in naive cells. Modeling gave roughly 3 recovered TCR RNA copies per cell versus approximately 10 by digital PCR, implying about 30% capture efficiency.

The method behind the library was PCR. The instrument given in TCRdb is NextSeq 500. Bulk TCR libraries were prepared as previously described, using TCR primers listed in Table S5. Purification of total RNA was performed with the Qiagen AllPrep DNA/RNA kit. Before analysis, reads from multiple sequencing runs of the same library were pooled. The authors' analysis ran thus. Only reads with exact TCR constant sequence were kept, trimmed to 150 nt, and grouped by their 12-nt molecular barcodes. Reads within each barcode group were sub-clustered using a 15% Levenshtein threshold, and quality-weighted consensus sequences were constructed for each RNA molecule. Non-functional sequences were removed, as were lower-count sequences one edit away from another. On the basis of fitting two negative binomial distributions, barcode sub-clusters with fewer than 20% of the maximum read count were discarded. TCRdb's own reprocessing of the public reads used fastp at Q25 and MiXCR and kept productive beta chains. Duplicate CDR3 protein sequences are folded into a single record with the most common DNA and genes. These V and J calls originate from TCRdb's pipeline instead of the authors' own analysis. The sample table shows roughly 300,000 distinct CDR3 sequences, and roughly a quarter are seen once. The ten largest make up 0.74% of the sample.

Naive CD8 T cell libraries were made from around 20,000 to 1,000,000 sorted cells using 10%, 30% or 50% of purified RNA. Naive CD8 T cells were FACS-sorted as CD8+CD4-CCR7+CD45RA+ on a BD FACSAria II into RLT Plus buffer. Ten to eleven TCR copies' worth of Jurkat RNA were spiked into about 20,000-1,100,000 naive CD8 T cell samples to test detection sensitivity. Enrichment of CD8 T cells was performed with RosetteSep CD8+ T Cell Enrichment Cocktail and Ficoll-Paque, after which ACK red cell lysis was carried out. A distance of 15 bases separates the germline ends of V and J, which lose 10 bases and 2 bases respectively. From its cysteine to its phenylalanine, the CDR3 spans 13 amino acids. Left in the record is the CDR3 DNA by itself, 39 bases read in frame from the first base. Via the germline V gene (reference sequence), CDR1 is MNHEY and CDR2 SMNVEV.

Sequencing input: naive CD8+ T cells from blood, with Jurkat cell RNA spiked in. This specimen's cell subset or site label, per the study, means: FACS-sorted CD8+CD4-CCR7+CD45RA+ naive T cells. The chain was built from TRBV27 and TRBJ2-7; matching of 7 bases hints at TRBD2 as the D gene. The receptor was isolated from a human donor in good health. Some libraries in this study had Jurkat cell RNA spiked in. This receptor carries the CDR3 CATRRGLTYEQYF. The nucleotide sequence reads TGTGCCACCAGGCGGGGGCTAACCTACGAGCAGTACTTC.